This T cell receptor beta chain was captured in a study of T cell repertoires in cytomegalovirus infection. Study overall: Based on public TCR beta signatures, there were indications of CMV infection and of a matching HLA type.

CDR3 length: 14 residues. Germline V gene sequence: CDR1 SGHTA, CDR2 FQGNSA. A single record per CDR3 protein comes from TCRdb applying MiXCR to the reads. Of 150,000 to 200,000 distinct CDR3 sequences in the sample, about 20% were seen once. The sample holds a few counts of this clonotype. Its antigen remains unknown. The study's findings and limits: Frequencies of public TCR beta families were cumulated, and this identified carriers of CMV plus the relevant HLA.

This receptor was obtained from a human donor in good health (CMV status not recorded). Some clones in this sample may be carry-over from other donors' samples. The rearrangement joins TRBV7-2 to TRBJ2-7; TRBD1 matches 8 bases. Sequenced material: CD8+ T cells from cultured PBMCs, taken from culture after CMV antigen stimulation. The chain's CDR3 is CASRGTGDSYEQYF. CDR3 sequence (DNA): TGTGCAAGTAGAGGGACAGGCGATTCTTACGAGCAGTACTTC.